This T cell receptor beta chain comes out of a study of OX40 agonist ivuxolimab in advanced cancers. As for the study in general: Patients were dosed intravenously with ivuxolimab at 0.01 to 10 mg/kg every 2 weeks. Findings of the study overall: Those patients achieving a partial response at 0.1-3.0 mg/kg showed among the lowest clonal expansion. Averaging showed that CD8+ T cells had more expanded clones than CD4+ did.

The CDR3 covers 17 residues. Trimming removed 0 bases at V and 0 bases at J, with 12 bases between. Per germline, CDR1 GTSNPN and CDR2 SVGIG (reference sequence). Assay: immunoSEQ multiplex PCR; the TCRdb copy retains only in-frame clones and omits some. This sample has fewer than 80,000 clones; 89% occur once, and the top ten carry around 12%. On this clone itself: What it binds is unknown.

The material was CD4+ or CD8+ T cells sorted from blood, obtained in a trial of the OX40 agonist ivuxolimab. The chain uses TRBV30 and TRBJ2-6; D is uncertain. This clonotype originated in an adult with an advanced solid tumor such as melanoma, head and neck, liver or kidney cancer. In nucleotides, the CDR3 is TGTGCCTGGAGTGTTCGACTTGATTTCTCTGGGGCCAACGTCCTGACTTTC. It encodes CAWSVRLDFSGANVLTF.